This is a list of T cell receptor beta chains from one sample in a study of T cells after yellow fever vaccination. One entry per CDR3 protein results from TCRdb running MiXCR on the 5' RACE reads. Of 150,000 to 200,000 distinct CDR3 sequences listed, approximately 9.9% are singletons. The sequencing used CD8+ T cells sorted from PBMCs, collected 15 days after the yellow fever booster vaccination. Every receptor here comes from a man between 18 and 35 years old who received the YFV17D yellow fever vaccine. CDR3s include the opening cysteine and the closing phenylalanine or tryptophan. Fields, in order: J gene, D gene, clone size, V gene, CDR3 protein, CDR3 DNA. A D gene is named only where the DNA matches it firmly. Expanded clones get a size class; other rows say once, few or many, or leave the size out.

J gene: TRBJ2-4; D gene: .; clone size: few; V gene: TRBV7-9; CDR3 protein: CASSLAKNIQYF; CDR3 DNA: TGTGCCAGCAGCTTAGCCAAAAACATTCAGTACTTC
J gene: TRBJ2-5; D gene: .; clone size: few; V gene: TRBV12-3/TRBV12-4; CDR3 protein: CASSPADSETQYF; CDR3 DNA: TGTGCCAGCAGCCCCGCGGACAGCGAGACCCAGTACTTC
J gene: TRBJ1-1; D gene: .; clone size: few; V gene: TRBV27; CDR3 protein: CASKWGSTEAFF; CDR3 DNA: TGTGCCAGCAAGTGGGGGAGCACTGAAGCTTTCTTT
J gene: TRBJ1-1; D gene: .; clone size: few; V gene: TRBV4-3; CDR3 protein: CASSQDSPTRRPLDTEAFF; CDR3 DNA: TGCGCCAGCAGCCAAGATTCACCTACCAGGCGCCCCTTGGACACTGAAGCTTTCTTT
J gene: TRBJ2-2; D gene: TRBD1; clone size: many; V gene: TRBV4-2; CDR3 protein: CASSPSQGQGELFF; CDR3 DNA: TGTGCCAGCAGCCCCTCACAGGGGCAAGGGGAGCTGTTTTTT
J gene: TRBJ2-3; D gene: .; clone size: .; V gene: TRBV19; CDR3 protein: CASSILGQGWPDTQYF; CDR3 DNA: TGTGCCAGTAGTATTCTTGGCCAGGGTTGGCCAGATACGCAGTATTTT
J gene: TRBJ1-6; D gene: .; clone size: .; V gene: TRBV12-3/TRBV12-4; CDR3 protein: CASSSSLQGTNSPLHF; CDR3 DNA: TGTGCCAGCAGCTCTAGCCTCCAGGGGACTAATTCACCCCTCCACTTT
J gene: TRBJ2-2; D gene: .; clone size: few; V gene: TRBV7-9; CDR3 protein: CASSLASGYAGELFF; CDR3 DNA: TGTGCCAGCAGCTTAGCTTCTGGGTACGCCGGGGAGCTGTTTTTT
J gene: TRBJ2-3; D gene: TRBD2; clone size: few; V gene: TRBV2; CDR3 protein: CASSAARVLAGDTDTQYF; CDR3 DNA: TGTGCCAGCAGTGCCGCGCGGGTTCTAGCGGGGGACACAGATACGCAGTATTTT
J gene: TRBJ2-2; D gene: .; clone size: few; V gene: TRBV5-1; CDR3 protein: CASSHLNGLLNTGELFF; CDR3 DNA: TGCGCCAGCAGCCACTTAAATGGACTGTTGAACACCGGGGAGCTGTTTTTT
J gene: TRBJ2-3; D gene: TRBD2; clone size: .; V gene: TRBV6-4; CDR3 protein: CASSESGLAGADTQYF; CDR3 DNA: TGTGCCAGCAGTGAGTCGGGACTAGCGGGGGCAGATACGCAGTATTTT
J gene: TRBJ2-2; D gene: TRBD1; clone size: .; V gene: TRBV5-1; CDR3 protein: CASSLRGTAYTGELFF; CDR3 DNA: TGCGCCAGCAGCTTGCGTGGGACAGCTTACACCGGGGAGCTGTTTTTT
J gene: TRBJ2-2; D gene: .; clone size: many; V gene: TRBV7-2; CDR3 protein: CASSLGLAGELFF; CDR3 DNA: TGTGCCAGCAGCCTAGGCCTGGCCGGTGAGCTGTTTTTT
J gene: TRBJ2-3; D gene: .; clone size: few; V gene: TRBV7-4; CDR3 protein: CASSRKRSTDTQYF; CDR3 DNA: TGTGCCAGCAGCAGGAAGCGCTCCACAGATACGCAGTATTTT
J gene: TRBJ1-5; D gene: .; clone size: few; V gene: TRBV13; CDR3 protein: CASSLGPAGDQPQHF; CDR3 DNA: TGTGCCAGCAGCTTGGGCCCGGCAGGCGATCAGCCCCAGCATTTT
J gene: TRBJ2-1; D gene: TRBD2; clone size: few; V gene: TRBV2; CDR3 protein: CASKERGYNEQFF; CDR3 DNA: TGTGCCAGCAAGGAGCGGGGTTACAATGAGCAGTTCTTC
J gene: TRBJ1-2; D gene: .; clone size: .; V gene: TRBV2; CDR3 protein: CASNPGDQGYGYTF; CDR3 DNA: TGTGCCAGCAATCCCGGGGACCAAGGCTATGGCTACACCTTC
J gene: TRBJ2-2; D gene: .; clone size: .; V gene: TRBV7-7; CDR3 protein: CASSPAPPYTGELFF; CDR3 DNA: TGTGCCAGCAGCCCCGCCCCCCCGTACACCGGGGAGCTGTTTTTT
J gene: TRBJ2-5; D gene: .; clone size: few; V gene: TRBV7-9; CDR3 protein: CASSLGGSYSDQYF; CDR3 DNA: TGTGCCAGCAGCTTAGGGGGATCCTATTCTGACCAGTACTTC
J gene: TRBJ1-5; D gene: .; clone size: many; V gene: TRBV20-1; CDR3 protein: CSARDSFSVLQPQHF; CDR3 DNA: TGCAGTGCTAGAGATTCCTTTTCAGTCCTACAGCCCCAGCATTTT
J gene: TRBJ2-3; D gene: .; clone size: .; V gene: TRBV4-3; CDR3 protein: CASSQGGRGADTQYF; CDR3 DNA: TGCGCCAGCAGCCAAGGGGGCAGGGGGGCAGATACGCAGTATTTT
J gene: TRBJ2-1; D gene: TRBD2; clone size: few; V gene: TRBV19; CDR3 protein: CASSPFGTSVNEQFF; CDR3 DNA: TGTGCCAGTAGTCCCTTCGGGACTAGCGTCAATGAGCAGTTCTTC
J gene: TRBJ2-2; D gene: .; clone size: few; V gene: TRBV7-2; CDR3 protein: CASSSVLQDGGELFF; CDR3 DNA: TGTGCCAGCAGCTCTGTCCTACAGGATGGGGGGGAGCTGTTTTTT
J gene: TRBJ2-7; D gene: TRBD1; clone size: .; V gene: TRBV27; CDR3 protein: CATRSTGDRGYEQYF; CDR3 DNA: TGTGCCACCCGGTCGACAGGGGATCGTGGGTACGAGCAGTACTTC
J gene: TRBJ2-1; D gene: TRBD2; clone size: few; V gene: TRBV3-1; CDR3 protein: CASSQSSGGAGNEQFF; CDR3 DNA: TGTGCCAGCAGCCAGTCTAGCGGGGGGGCCGGCAATGAGCAGTTCTTC
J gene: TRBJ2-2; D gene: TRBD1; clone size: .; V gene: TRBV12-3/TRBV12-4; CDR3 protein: CASSWDSYTGELFF; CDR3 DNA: TGTGCCAGCAGTTGGGACAGTTATACCGGGGAGCTGTTTTTT
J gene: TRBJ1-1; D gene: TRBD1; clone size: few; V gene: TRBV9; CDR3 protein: CASSPEGSGGQGLEAFF; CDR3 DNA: TGTGCCAGCAGTCCAGAGGGATCGGGAGGACAGGGCCTTGAAGCTTTCTTT
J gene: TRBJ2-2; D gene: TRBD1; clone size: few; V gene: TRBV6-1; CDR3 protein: CASSKRTGDRTGELFF; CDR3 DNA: TGTGCCAGCAGTAAGAGGACAGGGGACCGCACCGGGGAGCTGTTTTTT
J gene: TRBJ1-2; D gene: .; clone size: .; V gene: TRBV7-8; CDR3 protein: CASSTPGSDTF; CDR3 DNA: TGTGCCAGCAGCACCCCGGGTTCGGACACCTTC
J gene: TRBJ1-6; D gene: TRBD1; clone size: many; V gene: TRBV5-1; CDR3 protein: CASSTGQGAISYNSPLHF; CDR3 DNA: TGCGCCAGCAGCACCGGACAGGGGGCGATCTCCTATAATTCACCCCTCCACTTT
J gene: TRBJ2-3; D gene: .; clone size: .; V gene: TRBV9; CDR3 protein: CASSVGVGLTDTQYF; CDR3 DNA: TGTGCCAGCAGCGTTGGGGTGGGGTTAACAGATACGCAGTATTTT
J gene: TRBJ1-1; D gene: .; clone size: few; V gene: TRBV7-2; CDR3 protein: CASSTPRQEPNTEAFF; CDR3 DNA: TGTGCCAGCAGCACCCCGCGACAGGAACCGAACACTGAAGCTTTCTTT
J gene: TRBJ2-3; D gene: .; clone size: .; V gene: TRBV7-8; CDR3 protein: CASSSGLLSQYF; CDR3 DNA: TGTGCCAGCAGCTCGGGACTTCTCTCGCAGTATTTT
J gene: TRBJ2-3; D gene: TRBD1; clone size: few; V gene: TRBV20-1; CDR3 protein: CSASSPGTGSNTQYF; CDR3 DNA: TGCAGTGCTAGTAGTCCGGGGACAGGGTCAAATACGCAGTATTTT
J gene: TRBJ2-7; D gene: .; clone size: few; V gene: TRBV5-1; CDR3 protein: CASSPGDGLNEQYF; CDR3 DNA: TGCGCCAGCAGCCCCGGGGACGGGTTAAACGAGCAGTACTTC
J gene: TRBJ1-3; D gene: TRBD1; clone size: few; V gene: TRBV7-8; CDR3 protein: CASSLDRGRGNTIYF; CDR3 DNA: TGTGCCAGCAGCTTAGACAGGGGCCGGGGAAACACCATATATTTT
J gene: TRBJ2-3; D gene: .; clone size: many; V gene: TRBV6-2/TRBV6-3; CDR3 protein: CASRPYQGLTDTQYF; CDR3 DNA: TGTGCCAGCAGACCCTATCAGGGACTGACAGATACGCAGTATTTT